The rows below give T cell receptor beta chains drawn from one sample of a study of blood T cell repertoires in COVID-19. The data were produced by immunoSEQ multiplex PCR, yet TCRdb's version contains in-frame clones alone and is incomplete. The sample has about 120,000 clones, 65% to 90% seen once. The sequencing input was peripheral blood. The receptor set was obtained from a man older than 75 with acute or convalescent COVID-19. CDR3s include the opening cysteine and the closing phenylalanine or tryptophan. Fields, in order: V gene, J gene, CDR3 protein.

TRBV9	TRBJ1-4	CASSVVNREKLFF
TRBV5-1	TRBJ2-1	CASSLGRSNEQFF
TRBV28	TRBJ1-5	CASRQDLIYSNQPQHF
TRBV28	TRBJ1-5	CASRIIWTGTGGLYSNQPQHF
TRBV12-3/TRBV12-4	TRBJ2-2	CASSFSQGRELFF
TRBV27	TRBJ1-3	CASRGTGNTIYF
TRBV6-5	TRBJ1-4	CASRPGFSTNEKLFF
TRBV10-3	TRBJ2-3	CAISESGRVGDTQYF
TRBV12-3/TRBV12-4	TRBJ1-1	CASRQPGQEAFF
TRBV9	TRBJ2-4	CASSVGDTESHIQYF
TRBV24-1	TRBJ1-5	CATSEKTVPGSNQPQHF
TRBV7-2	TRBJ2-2	CASSFPSGRSTGELFF
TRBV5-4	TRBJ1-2	CASSLRGSLSGYTF
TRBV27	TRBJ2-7	CASSLFGRDYEQYF
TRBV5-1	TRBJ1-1	CASSFGGEGTEAFF
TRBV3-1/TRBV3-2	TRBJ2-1	CASSRTGEQFF
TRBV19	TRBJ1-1	CASRTGGRTEAFF
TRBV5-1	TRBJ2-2	CASSPGQGVRVTGELFF
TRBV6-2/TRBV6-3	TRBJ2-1	CASSYVSGGSYNEQFF
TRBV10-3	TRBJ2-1	CAIKGTQGDEQFF
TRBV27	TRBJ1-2	CASSLQGWSGYTF
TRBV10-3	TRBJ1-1	CAISDPGQGSGMNTEAFF
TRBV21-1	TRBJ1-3	CASSKMGAGFLSGNTIYF
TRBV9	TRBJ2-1	CASSVAGSILSYNEQFF
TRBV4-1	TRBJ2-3	CASSQESRGGPPGTDTQYF
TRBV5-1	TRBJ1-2	CASRPGATNYGYTF
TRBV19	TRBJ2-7	CASHSTGGPVYEQYF
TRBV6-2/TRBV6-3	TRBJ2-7	CASSTTSGRAYEQYF
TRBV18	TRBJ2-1	CASSPLMAGASYNEQFF
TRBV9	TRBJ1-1	CASSLTGQTHTEAFF
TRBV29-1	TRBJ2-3	CSVEGGRGKDTQYF
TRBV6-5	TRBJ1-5	CASRQGFQPQHF
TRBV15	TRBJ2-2	CATSRERGPGTNTGELFF
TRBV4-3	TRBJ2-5	CASSPQGLAGFETQYF
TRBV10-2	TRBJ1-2	CASSVAGTVNSYGYTF
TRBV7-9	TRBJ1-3	CASSPGQGGGNTIYF
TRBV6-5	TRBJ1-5	CASRGGQPQHF
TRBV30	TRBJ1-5	CAWTPGQGDQPQHF
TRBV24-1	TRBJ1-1	CATSGPGSEANTEAFF
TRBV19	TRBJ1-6	CATGGAGYSPLHF
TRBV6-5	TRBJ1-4	CASRGQGWEKLFF
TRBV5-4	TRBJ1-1	CASSLGGMNTEAFF
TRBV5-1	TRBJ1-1	CASSRELGQVNTEAFF
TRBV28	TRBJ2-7	CASSLGQGAWEQYF
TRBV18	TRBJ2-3	CASSPRGSDTQYF
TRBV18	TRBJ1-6	CASSNSASFLDSPLHF
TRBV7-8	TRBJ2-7	CASSVGTGGLEEQYF
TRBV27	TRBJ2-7	CASSFGGRTAYEQYF
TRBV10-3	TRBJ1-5	CAISGREGNQPQHF
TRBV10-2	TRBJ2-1	CASSRIPAGVVNEQFF
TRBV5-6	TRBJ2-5	CASSLAGGSSETQYF
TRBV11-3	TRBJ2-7	CASSRQGADYEQYF
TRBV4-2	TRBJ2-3	CASSQDKPGGQTDTQYF
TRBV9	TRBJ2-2	CASSNLTGGTGELFF
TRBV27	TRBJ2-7	CASSLSTRSSGSFRYEQYF
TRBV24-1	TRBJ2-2	CATSDSSRAEGTGELFF
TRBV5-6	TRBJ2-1	CASSLPAGAWANEQFF
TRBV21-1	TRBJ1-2	CASRQARNYGYTF
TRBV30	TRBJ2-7	CAWTMSGNARLAGAYEQYF
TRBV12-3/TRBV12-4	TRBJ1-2	CASVRDRGDGYTF